This T cell receptor (beta chain) is from a study of T-cell reconstitution after alpha-beta-depleted transplantation in children. This clonotype was counted only a few times. Using unique molecular identifiers, the investigators prepared the TCRbeta library. Each CDR3 protein is one row after TCRdb ran MiXCR on the PCR reads. This table has 360,000 or so distinct CDR3 sequences, over 20% appearing once. Germline V gene data show CDR1 as SGHRS and CDR2 as YFSETQ. The junction had 12 bases not matched to a gene; V was cut back by 3 bases and J by 3 bases. The CDR3 has 16 amino acids. The receptor comes from a human donor who donated a stem cell graft to a child with acute myeloid leukemia. The chain links TRBV5-1 to TRBJ2-7, with 7 bases that match TRBD1. The sequences come from PBMCs from the stem cell graft donor, collected from the stem cell graft. This CDR3 reads CASSSLSGTEDYEQYF. The DNA for the CDR3 is TGCGCCAGCAGCTCACTCTCCGGGACAGAGGACTACGAGCAGTACTTC.